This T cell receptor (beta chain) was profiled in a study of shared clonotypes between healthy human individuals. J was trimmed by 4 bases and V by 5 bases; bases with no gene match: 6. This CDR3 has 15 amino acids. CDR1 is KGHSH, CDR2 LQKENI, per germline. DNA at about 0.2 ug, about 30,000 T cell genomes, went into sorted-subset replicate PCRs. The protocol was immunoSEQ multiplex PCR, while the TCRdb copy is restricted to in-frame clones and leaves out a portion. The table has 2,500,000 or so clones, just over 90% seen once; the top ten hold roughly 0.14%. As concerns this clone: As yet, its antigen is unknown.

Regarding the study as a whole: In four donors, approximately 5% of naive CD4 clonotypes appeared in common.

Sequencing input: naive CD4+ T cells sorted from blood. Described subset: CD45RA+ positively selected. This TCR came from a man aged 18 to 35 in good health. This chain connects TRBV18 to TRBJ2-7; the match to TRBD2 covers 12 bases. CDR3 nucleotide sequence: TGTGCCAGCTCAGCACTAGCGGGGGGAACGTACGAGCAGTACTTC. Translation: CASSALAGGTYEQYF.